This T cell receptor (beta chain) is from a study of radiotherapy plus CTLA-4 blockade in lung cancer. Sequencing was performed with immunoSEQ multiplex PCR; in TCRdb, only in-frame clones are kept and a portion is missing. The sample holds approximately 90,000 clones, 83% seen once. This TCR came from a human donor with non-small cell lung cancer who had stable disease on radiotherapy plus ipilimumab. The sequencing used peripheral blood, collected from a patient treated with radiotherapy plus ipilimumab.

The CDR3 DNA sequence: TGTGCCAGCGGGACAGAGGACCTAGCGCTAGCCAAAAACATTCAGTACTTC. Protein: CASGTEDLALAKNIQYF. This chain links TRBV28 with TRBJ2-4; tentatively, D is TRBD1 (7 bases). Trimming removed 8 bases at V and 0 bases at J, with 20 bases between. Germline V lookup: CDR1 MDHEN, CDR2 SYDVKM. The CDR3 runs 17 residues.